The T cell receptor (beta chain) described here comes from a study of neurological immune-mediated disorders. The study used blood bank volunteers in Maryland, USA, as healthy controls. With 10-nucleotide random UMIs, 5'RACE was used to make the cDNA. Per sequencing run, 15-18 subjects together gave over 200 million TCR-beta sequences. TCRdb called the 5' RACE reads again in MiXCR, with one record for every CDR3 protein. This sample has some 26,000 distinct CDR3 sequences, with about 7% found just once. The table lists this clonotype with many counts. The germline gives CDR1 MNHEY, CDR2 SMNVEV (reference sequence). CDR3 length: 15 residues. J was trimmed by 7 bases and V by 4 bases; bases with no gene match: 4.

This TCR was recovered from a woman in her 50s in good health. The sequencing input was PBMCs. The rearrangement uses TRBV27 and TRBJ2-2; 12 nucleotides match TRBD2. The CDR3 nucleotides are TGTGCCAGCAGTTCTAGCGGGAGGGCCTACGGGGAGCTGTTTTTT. It specifies CASSSSGRAYGELFF.